This T cell receptor beta chain derives from a study of OX40 agonist ivuxolimab in advanced cancers. Study summary: Patients received the agonistic anti-OX40 (CD134) antibody ivuxolimab. General study results and limits: Expanded clones belonging to CD8+ T cells outnumbered, on average, those of CD4+.

Concerning this clone itself: What it binds is unknown.

Data came from immunoSEQ multiplex PCR; TCRdb stores just in-frame clones and leaves some out. The sample includes about 80,000 clones, roughly 90% seen only once; the top ten take approximately 8.6%. CDR1 and CDR2 from the germline V gene are SGHDN and FVKESK. The CDR3 runs 13 residues. V was pared by 1 base and J by 9 bases, with 13 bases between. The chain combines TRBV14 with TRBJ2-7; D unclear. The sequenced sample was CD4+ or CD8+ T cells sorted from blood, obtained in a trial of the OX40 agonist ivuxolimab. This clonotype was sampled from an adult with an advanced solid tumor such as melanoma, head and neck, liver or kidney cancer. CDR3 region: CASSQGGSHAQYF. CDR3 sequence (DNA): TGTGCCAGCAGCCAAGGGGGTTCCCACGCGCAGTACTTC.